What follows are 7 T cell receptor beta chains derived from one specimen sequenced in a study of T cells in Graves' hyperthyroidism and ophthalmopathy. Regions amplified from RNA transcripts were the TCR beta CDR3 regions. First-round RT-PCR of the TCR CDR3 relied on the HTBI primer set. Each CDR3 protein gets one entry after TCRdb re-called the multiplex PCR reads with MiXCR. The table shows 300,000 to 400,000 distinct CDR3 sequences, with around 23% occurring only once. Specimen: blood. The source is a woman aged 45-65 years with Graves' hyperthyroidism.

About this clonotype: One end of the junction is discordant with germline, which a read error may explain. The DNA of the CDR3 is TGCAGTGCCGTGGGCGGGCCAATGAACACTGAAGCTCTCTTT. As protein: CSAVGGPMNTEALF. The chain couples TRBV20-1 to TRBJ1-1; unclear D gene. The CDR3 length is 14 residues. In germline, CDR1 is DFQATT, CDR2 SNEGSKA (reference sequence).

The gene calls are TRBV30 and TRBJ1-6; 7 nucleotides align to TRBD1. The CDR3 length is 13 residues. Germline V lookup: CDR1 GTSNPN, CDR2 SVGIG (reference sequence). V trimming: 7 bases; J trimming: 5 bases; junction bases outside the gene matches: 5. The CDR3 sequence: CASRDSHNSPLHF. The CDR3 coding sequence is TGTGCCTCCCGGGACAGCCATAATTCACCCCTCCACTTT. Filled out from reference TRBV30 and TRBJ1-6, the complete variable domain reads SQTIHQWPATLVQPVGSPLSLECTVEGTSNPNLYWYRQAAGRGLQLLFYSVGIGQISSEVPQNLSASRPQDRQFILSSKKLLLSDSGFYLCASRDSHNSPLHFGNGTRLTVT.

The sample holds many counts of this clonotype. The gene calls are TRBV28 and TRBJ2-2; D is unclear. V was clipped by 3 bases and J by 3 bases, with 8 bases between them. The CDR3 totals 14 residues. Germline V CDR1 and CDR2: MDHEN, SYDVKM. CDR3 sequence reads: CASSLHPYTGELFF. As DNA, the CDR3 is TGTGCCAGCAGTTTGCACCCTTACACCGGGGAGCTGTTTTTT. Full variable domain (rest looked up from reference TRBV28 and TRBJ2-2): DVKVTQSSRYLVKRTGEKVFLECVQDMDHENMFWYRQDPGLGLRLIYFSYDVKMKEKGDIPEGYSVSREKKERFSLILESASTNQTSMYLCASSLHPYTGELFFGEGSRLTVL.

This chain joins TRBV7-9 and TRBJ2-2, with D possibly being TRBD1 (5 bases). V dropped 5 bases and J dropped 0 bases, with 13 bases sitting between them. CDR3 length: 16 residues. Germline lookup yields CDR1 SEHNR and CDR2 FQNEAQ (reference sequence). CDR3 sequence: CASSRKETANTGELFF. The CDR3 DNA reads TGTGCCAGCAGCCGTAAGGAGACAGCGAACACCGGGGAGCTGTTTTTT.

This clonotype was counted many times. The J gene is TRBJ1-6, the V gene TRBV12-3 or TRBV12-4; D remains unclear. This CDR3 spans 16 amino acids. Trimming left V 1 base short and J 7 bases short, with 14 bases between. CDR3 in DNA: TGTGCCAGCAGTTTAGGCGTGGGGAGTCGGAATTCACCCCTCCACTTT. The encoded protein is CASSLGVGSRNSPLHF.

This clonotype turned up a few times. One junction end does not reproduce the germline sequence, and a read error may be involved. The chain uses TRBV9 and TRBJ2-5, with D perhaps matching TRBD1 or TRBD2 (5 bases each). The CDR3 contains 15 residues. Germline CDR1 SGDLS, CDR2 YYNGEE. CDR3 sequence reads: CASSLTPGRQGTQYF. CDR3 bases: TGTGCCAGCAGCCTTACCCCAGGGAGACAAGGGACCCAGTACTTC.

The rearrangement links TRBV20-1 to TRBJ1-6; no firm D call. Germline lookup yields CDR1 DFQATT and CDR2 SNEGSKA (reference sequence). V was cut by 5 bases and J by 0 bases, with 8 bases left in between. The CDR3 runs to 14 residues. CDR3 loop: CSALFNSYNSPLHF. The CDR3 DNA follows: TGCAGTGCTCTTTTCAACTCCTATAATTCACCCCTCCACTTT.